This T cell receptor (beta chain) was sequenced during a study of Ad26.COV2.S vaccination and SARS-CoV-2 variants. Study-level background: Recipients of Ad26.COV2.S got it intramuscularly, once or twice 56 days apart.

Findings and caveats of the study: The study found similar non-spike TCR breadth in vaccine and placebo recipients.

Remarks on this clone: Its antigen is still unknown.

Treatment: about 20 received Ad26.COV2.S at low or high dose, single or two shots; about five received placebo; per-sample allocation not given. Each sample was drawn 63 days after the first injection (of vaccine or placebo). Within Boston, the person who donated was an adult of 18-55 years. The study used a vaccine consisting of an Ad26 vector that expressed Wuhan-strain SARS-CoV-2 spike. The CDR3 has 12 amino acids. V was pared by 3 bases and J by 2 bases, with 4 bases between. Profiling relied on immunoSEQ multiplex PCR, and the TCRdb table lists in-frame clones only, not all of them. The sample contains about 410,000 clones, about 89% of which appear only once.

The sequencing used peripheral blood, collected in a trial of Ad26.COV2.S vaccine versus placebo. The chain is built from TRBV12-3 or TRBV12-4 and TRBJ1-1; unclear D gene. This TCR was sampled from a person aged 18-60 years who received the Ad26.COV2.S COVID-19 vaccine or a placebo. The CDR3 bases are TGTGCCAGCAGTTTTACAAACACTGAAGCTTTCTTT. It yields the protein CASSFTNTEAFF.